The 32 T cell receptor beta chains below come from one sample, sequenced in a study of post-analysis software for immune sequencing data. Whole-study results and caveats: Among about 5 TRBV segments more frequent in patients than controls were TRBV5-6, TRBV5-1 and TRBV20-1.

Antigens for these TCRs are unknown. Every TCR beta cDNA library bore unique molecular identifiers. TCRdb re-called the PCR reads through MiXCR, storing one row per CDR3 protein. The sample holds roughly 600,000 distinct CDR3 sequences; about 44% are singletons and the top ten take under 2%. The sample consisted of blood. These receptors were obtained from a girl aged 5 to 17 with multiple sclerosis.

The sample holds a few counts of this clonotype. This rearrangement joins TRBV27 to TRBJ2-1; TRBD1 matches at 7 bases. The CDR3 runs 15 residues. Germline CDR1 MNHEY, CDR2 SMNVEV (reference sequence). The J segment lost 2 bases and the V segment lost 3 bases, leaving 4 bases of the junction unmatched. The CDR3 loop is CASSLGQTPYNEQFF. The CDR3 bases are TGTGCCAGCAGTTTGGGACAGACCCCCTACAATGAGCAGTTCTTC.

The chain joins TRBV12-3 or TRBV12-4 to TRBJ1-1, with TRBD1 identical over 8 bases. This CDR3 is 15 amino acids long. The V gene end was trimmed by 2 bases and the J gene end by 9 bases; junction bases not matched to a gene: 11. CDR3 residues: CASSLTGQAGRQAFF. The DNA for the CDR3 is TGTGCCAGCAGTTTAACGGGACAGGCGGGGCGTCAAGCTTTCTTT.

This clonotype was seen once. This sequence joins TRBV12-3 or TRBV12-4 and TRBJ2-5; 7 bases are a match to TRBD1. Judging by the DNA end, TRBJ2-7 fits better; the J call may be wrong. The CDR3 runs 14 residues. The CDR3 DNA reads TGTGCCAGCAGCCCGGGACAGTTAAACCTCGAGCAGTACTTC. It encodes CASSPGQLNLEQYF.

This clonotype was counted once. J is TRBJ2-5 and V is TRBV20-1; 8 nucleotides match TRBD2. The J segment lost 11 bases and the V segment lost 6 bases, leaving 17 bases of the junction unmatched. This CDR3 comprises 14 residues. Looked up from germline, CDR1 is DFQATT and CDR2 is SNEGSKA (reference sequence). For the CDR3, the DNA is TGCAGTGCCCGGGAGGGGGGAGGTTACAATGAGCAGTACTTC. Its protein product is CSAREGGGYNEQYF.

The V and J genes are TRBV6-5 and TRBJ2-5; possible D gene TRBD2, 6 bases. The V gene's germline CDR1 is MNHEY and CDR2 SVGAGI. V was pared by 6 bases and J by 2 bases, with 10 bases between. The CDR3 has 13 residues. The CDR3 coding sequence is TGTGCCAGCAGCGGGACTCTGCAAGAGACCCAGTACTTC. This translates into CASSGTLQETQYF.

The V gene is TRBV13, the J gene TRBJ2-3; a possible D gene is TRBD2 (7 bases). Germline CDR1 PRHDT, CDR2 FYEKMQ (reference sequence). V was shortened by 7 bases and J by 5 bases, with 16 bases between the two germline ends. The CDR3 covers 14 residues. This chain's CDR3 is CASTPRGGEDTQYF. The CDR3 DNA reads TGTGCCAGCACTCCGCGCGGGGGCGAAGATACGCAGTATTTT.

V is TRBV12-3 or TRBV12-4 and J is TRBJ2-7, with D maybe TRBD2 (6 bases). The CDR3 is made up of 14 amino acids. The ends were cut back, 8 bases at V and 2 bases at J, with 16 bases in the middle. This CDR3 reads CASSARGIPYEQYF. As DNA, the CDR3 is TGTGCCAGCTCCGCCCGGGGGATTCCCTACGAGCAGTACTTC.

In this sample, this clonotype turned up a few times. The chain joins TRBV10-3 to TRBJ2-6, with 9 positions matching TRBD2. CDR1 and CDR2 (germline): ENHRY, SYGVKD. The CDR3 is 22 amino acids. Losses at the gene ends were 6 bases for V and 0 bases for J; bases not matched to a gene: 21. The CDR3 is CAIRKSAVLAGPPGSGANVLTF. The CDR3 nucleotides are TGTGCCATCAGGAAGTCAGCGGTCCTAGCGGGACCCCCGGGCTCTGGGGCCAACGTCCTGACTTTC.

V usage is TRBV20-1 and J usage is TRBJ2-1, with a weak D call TRBD2 (5 bases). V lost 0 bases and J lost 4, with 19 bases in between. This CDR3 has 17 residues. Germline-derived CDR1 and CDR2 are DFQATT and SNEGSKA (reference sequence). CDR3: CSARDSGRPARYNEQFF. As DNA, the CDR3 is TGCAGTGCTAGAGATTCGGGGAGACCCGCGAGATACAATGAGCAGTTCTTC.

DNA for the CDR3: TGCAGTGCTATTCCGAGAATAGGGACAGGGCGCCGGGACTATGGCTACACCTTC. Protein: CSAIPRIGTGRRDYGYTF. This chain connects TRBV20-1 to TRBJ1-2, with 9 nucleotides matching TRBD1. V gave up 4 bases and J gave up 3 bases; unmatched junction bases: 18. This CDR3 contains 18 residues. Germline CDR1 DFQATT, CDR2 SNEGSKA (reference sequence).

The chain carries TRBV12-3 or TRBV12-4 and TRBJ2-5, with 10 bases aligning to TRBD2. TRBJ2-7 explains the end of the DNA better; the J call may be wrong. The CDR3 extends over 15 amino acids. CDR3: CASSLSTSGNYEQYF. The DNA for the CDR3 is TGTGCCAGCAGTTTAAGTACTAGCGGGAACTACGAGCAGTACTTC.

This clonotype was picked up a small number of times. The CDR3 nucleotides read TGTGCCAGCAGTTACTCGGGTTACAGGGGGCGCGGTAAAAACACTGAAGCTTTCTTT. Translated: CASSYSGYRGRGKNTEAFF. This rearrangement joins TRBV6-5 to TRBJ1-1; 9 bases are shared with TRBD1. Germline loops: CDR1 MNHEY, CDR2 SVGAGI. V was clipped by 0 bases and J by 2 bases; unmatched bases: 13. There are 19 residues in the CDR3.

The gene calls are TRBV20-1 and TRBJ2-3, with a tentative D call TRBD2 (5 bases). Germline-derived CDR1 and CDR2 are DFQATT and SNEGSKA (reference sequence). V was trimmed by 0 bases and J by 3 bases, leaving 16 bases between them. The CDR3 has 16 residues. CDR3 amino acids: CSARDRVGRGTDTQYF. The CDR3, as DNA: TGCAGTGCTAGAGATCGGGTTGGACGAGGGACAGATACGCAGTATTTT.

This clonotype was detected a few times. The rearrangement uses TRBV5-1 and TRBJ2-5; possibly TRBD2 for D (6 bases). The CDR3 has 14 residues. Trimming removed 4 bases at V and 1 base at J, with 11 bases between. Germline V CDR1 and CDR2: SGHRS, YFSETQ. This chain's CDR3 is CASSLTTSQETQYF. The CDR3 region has the DNA TGCGCCAGCAGCCTAACGACTAGCCAAGAGACCCAGTACTTC.

This clonotype was seen at least ten times. The chain couples TRBV29-1 to TRBJ2-1; 9 bases match TRBD1. J lost 8 bases, V lost 7 bases, and 12 bases had no gene match. The CDR3 length is 14 residues. Germline values: CDR1 SQVTM, CDR2 ANQGSEA. The DNA of the CDR3 is TGCAGCGGGGATCACGGGACAGGGCCGGATGAGCAGTTCTTC. It specifies CSGDHGTGPDEQFF.

V gene TRBV28 combines with J gene TRBJ2-1; 7 bases fit TRBD1. The germline V gene has CDR1 MDHEN and CDR2 SYDVKM. This CDR3 has 16 residues. After removal of 3 bases from V and 4 bases from J, the junction contained 9 bases not matched to a gene. DNA for the CDR3: TGTGCCAGCAGTTTCTCGGCCGGGACAGCTTACAATGAGCAGTTCTTC. This sequence encodes CASSFSAGTAYNEQFF. Full variable domain (rest looked up from reference TRBV28 and TRBJ2-1): DVKVTQSSRYLVKRTGEKVFLECVQDMDHENMFWYRQDPGLGLRLIYFSYDVKMKEKGDIPEGYSVSREKKERFSLILESASTNQTSMYLCASSFSAGTAYNEQFFGPGTRLTVL.

V is TRBV7-2 and J is TRBJ1-2; possible D gene TRBD1, 5 bases. This CDR3 has 17 residues. From germline, CDR1 is SGHTA and CDR2 FQGNSA. The V end lost 1 base, the J end lost 5 bases, and 20 bases lay between the germline ends. The CDR3: CASSLGLDTYVEYGYTF. The CDR3 DNA is TGTGCCAGCAGCTTAGGGCTGGACACTTATGTGGAGTATGGCTACACCTTC.

V is TRBV29-1 and J is TRBJ1-1; weak D call: TRBD1 (5 bases). V lost 3 bases to trimming and J lost 0 bases, with 8 bases between them. This CDR3 has 13 residues. In germline, CDR1 is SQVTM, CDR2 ANQGSEA. CDR3 amino acids: CSVETDMNTEAFF. CDR3 nucleotide sequence: TGCAGCGTTGAGACAGATATGAACACTGAAGCTTTCTTT.

V gene TRBV7-6 combines with J gene TRBJ2-3, with a possible D match to TRBD1 (5 bases). Between the trimmed V and J ends, which lost 1 base and 0 bases, there was a span of 14 bases. The CDR3 spans 17 residues. In germline, CDR1 is SGHVS, CDR2 FNYEAQ. CDR3 coding DNA: TGTGCCAGCAGCTTAGTGTTGGAAGGGGCTAGCACAGATACGCAGTATTTT. It yields the protein CASSLVLEGASTDTQYF.

In this sample, this clonotype turned up a few times. The chain combines TRBV6-2 or TRBV6-3 with TRBJ1-5, with D possibly matching TRBD1 (6 bases). The germline gives CDR1 MNHEY, CDR2 SVGEGT. Trimming stripped 2 bases from V and 6 bases from J, with 17 bases between. The CDR3 extends over 16 amino acids. The DNA for the CDR3 is TGTGCCAGCAGTTACGCTAACTACAGGGTGAGTCAGCCCCAGCATTTT. As protein: CASSYANYRVSQPQHF.

This rearrangement joins TRBV6-6 to TRBJ1-2; D remains ambiguous. Trimming shortened V by 7 bases and J by 7 bases, and 22 bases separated the two germline ends. From germline, CDR1 is MNHNY and CDR2 SVGAGI (reference sequence). The CDR3 extends over 15 amino acids. The CDR3 reads CASILSGLSAGGYTF. The CDR3 region has the DNA TGTGCCAGCATTCTCTCGGGCCTCTCGGCAGGTGGCTACACCTTC.

This clonotype came up a few times. The chain joins TRBV25-1 to TRBJ2-7, with a possible D match to TRBD1 (5 bases). V lost 4 bases and J lost 2, with 12 bases in between. The CDR3 loop spans 14 amino acids. Germline V lookup: CDR1 MGHDK, CDR2 SYGVNS. The CDR3 is CASSGRQPPYEQYF. CDR3 nucleotide sequence: TGTGCCAGCAGTGGAAGACAGCCCCCCTACGAGCAGTACTTC.

The rearrangement joins TRBV27 to TRBJ1-2; 10 nucleotides line up with TRBD1. The CDR3 runs to 14 residues. The V and J ends lost 6 bases and 2 bases, in that order; junction bases with no gene match: 3. Germline CDR1 reads MNHEY; CDR2 reads SMNVEV (reference sequence). The CDR3 nucleotides read TGTGCCAGCAGGGGACAGGGGTCCAACTATGGCTACACCTTC. It is translated as CASRGQGSNYGYTF.

The chain recombines TRBV12-3 or TRBV12-4 with TRBJ2-1; 7 positions match TRBD1. This CDR3 spans 15 amino acids. Trimming at V came to 4 bases and at J to 5 bases, leaving 8 bases not matched to a gene. The CDR3 DNA follows: TGTGCCAGCAGTTGGGACAGTGGAACAGACAATGAGCAGTTCTTC. This codes for CASSWDSGTDNEQFF.

This chain links TRBV2 with TRBJ2-3, with 7 nucleotides matching TRBD1. J gave up 3 bases and V 5 bases, and 11 bases lay outside the gene matches. Per the germline V gene, CDR1 is SNHLY and CDR2 is FYNNEI. The CDR3 contains 16 residues. In DNA form, the CDR3 reads TGTGCCAGCAGTCCGAAGACAGGGCGGCAGACAGATACGCAGTATTTT. As protein: CASSPKTGRQTDTQYF.

The rearrangement joins TRBV5-1 to TRBJ1-2; 7 bases match TRBD1. This CDR3 has 14 residues. The V and J ends lost 3 bases and 7 bases, in that order; junction bases with no gene match: 9. Germline lookup yields CDR1 SGHRS and CDR2 YFSETQ. The CDR3 DNA reads TGCGCCAGCAGCTATACCGGGACAGTGGCTGGCTACACCTTC. As protein: CASSYTGTVAGYTF. Complete variable domain (other parts from reference TRBV5-1 and TRBJ1-2): KAGVTQTPRYLIKTRGQQVTLSCSPISGHRSVSWYQQTPGQGLQFLFEYFSETQRNKGNFPGRFSGRQFSNSRSEMNVSTLELGDSALYLCASSYTGTVAGYTFGSGTRLTVV.

This clonotype turned up a few times. The J gene is TRBJ2-7, the V gene TRBV7-8, with 9 bases aligning to TRBD2. CDR3 length: 16 amino acids. V shed 4 bases, J shed 5 bases, and the junction held 12 bases outside the gene matches. CDR1 is SGHVS, CDR2 FQNEAQ, per germline. The CDR3 nucleotides are TGTGCCAGCAGCTACAGAGGCGGGAGGGCCAAGGACGAGCAGTACTTC. It is translated as CASSYRGGRAKDEQYF. The entire variable domain, with the rest obtained from reference TRBV7-8 and TRBJ2-7, is as follows: GAGVSQSPRYKVAKRGQDVALRCDPISGHVSLFWYQQALGQGPEFLTYFQNEAQLDKSGLPSDRFFAERPEGSVSTLKIQRTQQEDSAVYLCASSYRGGRAKDEQYFGPGTRLTVT.

The chain is built from TRBV19 and TRBJ2-1; no clear D. V was trimmed by 5 bases and J by 0 bases, leaving 11 bases between them. The CDR3 has 15 amino acids. Germline V CDR1 and CDR2: LNHDA, SQIVND (reference sequence). Here the CDR3 reads CASSEVPSSYNEQFF. CDR3 nucleotide sequence: TGTGCCAGTAGTGAGGTCCCCAGCTCCTACAATGAGCAGTTCTTC.

This rearrangement joins TRBV5-1 to TRBJ1-2, with D possibly being TRBD1 (5 bases). The CDR3 consists of 14 residues. Germline CDR1 reads SGHRS; CDR2 reads YFSETQ. The V and J ends lost 3 bases and 1 base respectively, with 10 bases between them. The CDR3 spells CASSSWTSNYGYTF. CDR3 DNA sequence: TGCGCCAGCAGCTCGTGGACAAGTAACTATGGCTACACCTTC.

The chain has TRBV29-1 and TRBJ2-7; weak D call: TRBD2 (6 bases). This CDR3 comprises 12 residues. Looked up from germline, CDR1 is SQVTM and CDR2 is ANQGSEA. Trimming shortened V by 3 bases and J by 6 bases, and 12 bases separated the two germline ends. The CDR3: CSVDAGGGEQYF. For the CDR3, the DNA is TGCAGCGTTGATGCCGGGGGAGGCGAGCAGTACTTC.

This clonotype came up a few times. The chain is built from TRBV4-2 and TRBJ2-3; 7 nucleotides agree with TRBD2. CDR1 LGHNA and CDR2 YNFKEQ come from the germline V gene. The CDR3 consists of 15 residues. Trimming at V came to 3 bases and at J to 2 bases, leaving 5 bases not matched to a gene. CDR3 in amino acids: CASSHASGDTDTQYF. As DNA, the CDR3 is TGTGCCAGCAGCCACGCTAGCGGAGACACAGATACGCAGTATTTT.

The V gene is TRBV2, the J gene TRBJ2-1; D unresolved. CDR3 length: 11 residues. V gave up 5 bases and J gave up 9 bases, with 8 bases separating them. Per the germline V gene, CDR1 is SNHLY and CDR2 is FYNNEI. The CDR3 protein is CASSQVPEQFF. The CDR3 coding sequence is TGTGCCAGCAGTCAAGTGCCTGAGCAGTTCTTC.